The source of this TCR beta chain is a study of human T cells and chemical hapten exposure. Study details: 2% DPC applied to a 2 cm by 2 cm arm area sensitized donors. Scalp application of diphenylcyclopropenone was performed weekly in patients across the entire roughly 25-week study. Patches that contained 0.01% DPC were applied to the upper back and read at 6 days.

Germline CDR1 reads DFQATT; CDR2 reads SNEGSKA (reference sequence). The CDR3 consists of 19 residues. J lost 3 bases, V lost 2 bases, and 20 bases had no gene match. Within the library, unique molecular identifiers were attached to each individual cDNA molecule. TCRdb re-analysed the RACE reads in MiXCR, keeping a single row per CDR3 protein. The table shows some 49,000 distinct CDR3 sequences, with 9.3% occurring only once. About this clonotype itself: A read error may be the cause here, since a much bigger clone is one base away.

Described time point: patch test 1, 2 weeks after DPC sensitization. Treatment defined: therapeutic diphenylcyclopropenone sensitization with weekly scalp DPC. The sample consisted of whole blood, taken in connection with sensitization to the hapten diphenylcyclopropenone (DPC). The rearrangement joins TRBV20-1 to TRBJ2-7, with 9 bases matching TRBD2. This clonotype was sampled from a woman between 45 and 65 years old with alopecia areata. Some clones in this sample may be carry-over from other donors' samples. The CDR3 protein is CSARRVPRSGSTTFYEQYF. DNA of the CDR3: TGCAGTGCTAGAAGGGTTCCTCGTAGCGGGAGTACGACCTTCTACGAGCAGTACTTC.